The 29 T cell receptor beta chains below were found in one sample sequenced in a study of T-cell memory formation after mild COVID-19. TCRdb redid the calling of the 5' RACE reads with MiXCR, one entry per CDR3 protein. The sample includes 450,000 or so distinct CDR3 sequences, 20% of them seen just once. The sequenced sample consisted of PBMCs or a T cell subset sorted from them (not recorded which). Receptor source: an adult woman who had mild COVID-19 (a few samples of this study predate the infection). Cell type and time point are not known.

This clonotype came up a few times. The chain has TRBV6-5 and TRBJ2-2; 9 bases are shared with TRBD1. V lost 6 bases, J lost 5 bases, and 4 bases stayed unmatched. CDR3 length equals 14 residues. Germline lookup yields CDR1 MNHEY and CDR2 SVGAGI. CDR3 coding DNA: TGTGCCAGCAGCTGGACAGGGGAGACCGGGGAGCTGTTTTTT. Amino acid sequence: CASSWTGETGELFF.

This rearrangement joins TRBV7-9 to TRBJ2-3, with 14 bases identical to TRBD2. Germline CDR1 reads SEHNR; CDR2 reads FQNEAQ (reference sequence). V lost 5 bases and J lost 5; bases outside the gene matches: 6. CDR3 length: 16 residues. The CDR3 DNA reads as TGTGCCAGCAGCCTTGGGACTAGCGGGAGAGAAGATACGCAGTATTTT. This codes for CASSLGTSGREDTQYF.

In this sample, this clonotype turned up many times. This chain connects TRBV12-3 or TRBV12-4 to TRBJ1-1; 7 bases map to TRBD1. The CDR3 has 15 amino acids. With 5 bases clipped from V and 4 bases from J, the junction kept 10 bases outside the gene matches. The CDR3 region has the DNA TGTGCCAGCAGTCCTTCCGGGGCAGGGGGCACTGAAGCTTTCTTT. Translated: CASSPSGAGGTEAFF.

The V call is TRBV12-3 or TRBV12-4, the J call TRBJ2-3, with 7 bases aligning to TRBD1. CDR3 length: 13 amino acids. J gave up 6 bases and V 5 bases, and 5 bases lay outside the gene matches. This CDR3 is CASSPGQVDTQYF. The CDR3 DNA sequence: TGTGCCAGCAGTCCTGGACAGGTCGATACGCAGTATTTT.

The CDR3 spells CASSTVDRGINEQYF. The CDR3 DNA follows: TGCGCCAGCAGCACAGTCGACAGGGGGATCAACGAGCAGTACTTC. This rearrangement joins TRBV5-1 to TRBJ2-7; TRBD1 aligns across 9 bases. The CDR3 runs to 15 residues. Per the germline V gene, CDR1 is SGHRS and CDR2 is YFSETQ. V was clipped by 4 bases and J by 5 bases; unmatched bases: 10.

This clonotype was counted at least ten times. The CDR3 protein is CAWRRGGATDTQYF. As DNA, the CDR3 is TGTGCCTGGCGGAGGGGAGGGGCCACAGATACGCAGTATTTT. This sequence joins TRBV30 and TRBJ2-3; 7 bases are a match to TRBD2. The CDR3 totals 14 residues. After removal of 5 bases from V and 2 bases from J, the junction contained 7 bases not matched to a gene. CDR1 GTSNPN and CDR2 SVGIG come from the germline V gene (reference sequence).

CDR3 nucleotides: TGCAGTGCCTCACATCCGGGATCCACAGATACGCAGTATTTT. Translation: CSASHPGSTDTQYF. The V gene is TRBV20-1, the J gene TRBJ2-3, with D perhaps TRBD2 (5 bases). This CDR3 contains 14 residues. The V and J ends lost 6 bases and 2 bases respectively, with 15 bases between them. Per germline, CDR1 DFQATT and CDR2 SNEGSKA (reference sequence).

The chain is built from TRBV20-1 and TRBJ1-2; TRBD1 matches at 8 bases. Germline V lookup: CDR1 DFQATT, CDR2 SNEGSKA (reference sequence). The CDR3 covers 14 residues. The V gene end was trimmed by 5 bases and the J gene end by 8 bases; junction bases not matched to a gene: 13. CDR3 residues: CSAPIGQGVKGYTF. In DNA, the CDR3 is TGCAGTGCTCCTATCGGACAGGGTGTGAAGGGCTACACCTTC.

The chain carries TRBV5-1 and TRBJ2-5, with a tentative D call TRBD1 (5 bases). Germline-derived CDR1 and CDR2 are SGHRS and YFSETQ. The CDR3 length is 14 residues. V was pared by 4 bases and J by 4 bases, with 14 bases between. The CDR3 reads CASSPLDNGETQYF. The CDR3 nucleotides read TGCGCCAGCAGCCCCCTGGACAACGGAGAGACCCAGTACTTC.

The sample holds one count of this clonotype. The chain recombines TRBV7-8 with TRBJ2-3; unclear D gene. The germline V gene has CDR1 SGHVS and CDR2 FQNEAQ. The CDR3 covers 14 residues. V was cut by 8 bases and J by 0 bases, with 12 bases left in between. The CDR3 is CASQRRPSTDTQYF. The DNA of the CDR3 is TGTGCCAGCCAGAGGCGGCCAAGCACAGATACGCAGTATTTT.

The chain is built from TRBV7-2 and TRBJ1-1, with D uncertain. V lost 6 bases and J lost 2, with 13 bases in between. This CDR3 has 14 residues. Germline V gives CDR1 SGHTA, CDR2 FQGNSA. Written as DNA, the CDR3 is TGTGCCAGCAGTCCGCGGACTTACAACACTGAAGCTTTCTTT. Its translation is CASSPRTYNTEAFF. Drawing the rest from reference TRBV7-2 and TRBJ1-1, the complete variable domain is GAGVSQSPSNKVTEKGKDVELRCDPISGHTALYWYRQSLGQGLEFLIYFQGNSAPDKSGLPSDRFSAERTGGSVSTLTIQRTQQEDSAVYLCASSPRTYNTEAFFGQGTRLTVV.

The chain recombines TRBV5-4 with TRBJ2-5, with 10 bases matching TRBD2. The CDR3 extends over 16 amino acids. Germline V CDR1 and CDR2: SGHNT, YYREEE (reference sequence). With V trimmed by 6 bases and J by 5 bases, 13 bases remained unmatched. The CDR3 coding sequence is TGTGCCAGCACCGCCCTCGAGCGGGAGGGCCTGGAGACCCAGTACTTC. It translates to CASTALEREGLETQYF.

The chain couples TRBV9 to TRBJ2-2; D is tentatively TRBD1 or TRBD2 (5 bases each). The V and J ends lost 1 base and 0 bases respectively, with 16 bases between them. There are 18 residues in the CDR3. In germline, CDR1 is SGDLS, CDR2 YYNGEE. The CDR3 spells CASSVPGGQATNTGELFF. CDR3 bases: TGTGCCAGCAGCGTACCCGGAGGACAAGCCACGAACACCGGGGAGCTGTTTTTT.

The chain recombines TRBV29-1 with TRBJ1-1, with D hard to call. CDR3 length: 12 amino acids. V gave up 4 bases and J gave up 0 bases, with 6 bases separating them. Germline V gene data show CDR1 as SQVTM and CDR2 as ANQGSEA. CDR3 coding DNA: TGCAGCGTTGCAAGGGTGAACACTGAAGCTTTCTTT. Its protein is CSVARVNTEAFF.

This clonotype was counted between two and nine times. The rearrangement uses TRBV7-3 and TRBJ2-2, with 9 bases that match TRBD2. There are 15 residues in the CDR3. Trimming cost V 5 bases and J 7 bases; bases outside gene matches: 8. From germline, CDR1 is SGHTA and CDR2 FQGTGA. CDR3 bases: TGTGCCAGCAGCCTCCAACTAGCGGGTGGCGGGGAGCTGTTTTTT. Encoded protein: CASSLQLAGGGELFF. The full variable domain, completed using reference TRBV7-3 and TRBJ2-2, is GAGVSQTPSNKVTEKGKYVELRCDPISGHTALYWYRQSLGQGPEFLIYFQGTGAADDSGLPNDRFFAVRPEGSVSTLKIQRTERGDSAVYLCASSLQLAGGGELFFGEGSRLTVL.

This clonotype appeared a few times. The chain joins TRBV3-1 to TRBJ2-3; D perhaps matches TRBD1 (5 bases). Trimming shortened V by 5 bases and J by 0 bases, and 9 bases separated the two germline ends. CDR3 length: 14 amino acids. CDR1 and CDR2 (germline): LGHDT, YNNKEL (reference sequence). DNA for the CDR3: TGTGCCAGCAGCTCCAGGGAAAGCACAGATACGCAGTATTTT. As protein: CASSSRESTDTQYF.

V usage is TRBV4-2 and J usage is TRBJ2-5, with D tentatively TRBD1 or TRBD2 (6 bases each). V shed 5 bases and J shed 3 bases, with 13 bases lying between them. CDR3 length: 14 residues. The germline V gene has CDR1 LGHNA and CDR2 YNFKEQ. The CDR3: CASSGRDTKETQYF. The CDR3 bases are TGTGCCAGCAGCGGGCGGGACACCAAAGAGACCCAGTACTTC.

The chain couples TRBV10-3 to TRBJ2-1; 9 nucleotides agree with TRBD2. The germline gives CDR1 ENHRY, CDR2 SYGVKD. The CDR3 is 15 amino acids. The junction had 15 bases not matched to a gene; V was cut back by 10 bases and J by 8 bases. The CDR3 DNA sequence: TGTGCCAGTAGAAGCGCGGGACTAGCAGCCCATGAGCAGTTCTTC. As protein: CASRSAGLAAHEQFF.

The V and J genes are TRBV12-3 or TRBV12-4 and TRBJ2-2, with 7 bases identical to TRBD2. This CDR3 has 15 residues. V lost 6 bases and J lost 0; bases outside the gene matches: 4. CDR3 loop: CASRTGTTNTGELFF. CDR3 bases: TGTGCCAGCAGGACCGGGACTACGAACACCGGGGAGCTGTTTTTT.

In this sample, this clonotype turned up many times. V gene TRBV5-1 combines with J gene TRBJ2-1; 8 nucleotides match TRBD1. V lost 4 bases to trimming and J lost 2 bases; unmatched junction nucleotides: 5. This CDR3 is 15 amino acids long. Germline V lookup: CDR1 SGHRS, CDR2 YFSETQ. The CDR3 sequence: CASSLSGQAYNEQFF. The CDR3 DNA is TGCGCCAGCAGCCTCTCGGGACAGGCCTACAATGAGCAGTTCTTC.

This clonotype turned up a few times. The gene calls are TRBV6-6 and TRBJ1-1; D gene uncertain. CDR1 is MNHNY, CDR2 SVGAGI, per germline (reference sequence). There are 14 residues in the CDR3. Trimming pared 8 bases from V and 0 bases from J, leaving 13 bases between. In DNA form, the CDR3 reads TGTGCCAGCCTCGTAGCAGACTTGAACACTGAAGCTTTCTTT. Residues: CASLVADLNTEAFF.

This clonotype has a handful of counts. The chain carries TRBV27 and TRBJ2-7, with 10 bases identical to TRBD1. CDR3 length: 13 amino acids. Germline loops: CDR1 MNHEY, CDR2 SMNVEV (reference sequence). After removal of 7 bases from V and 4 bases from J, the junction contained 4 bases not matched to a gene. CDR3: CASNRQGAYEQYF. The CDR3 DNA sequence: TGTGCCAGCAATCGACAGGGGGCGTACGAGCAGTACTTC.

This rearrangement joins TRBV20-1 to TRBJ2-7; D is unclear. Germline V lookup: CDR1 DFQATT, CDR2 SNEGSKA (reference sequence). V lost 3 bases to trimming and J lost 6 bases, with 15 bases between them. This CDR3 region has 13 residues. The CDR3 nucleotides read TGCAGTGCTAGTCCCTCCCTCGTTAGCGAGCAGTACTTC. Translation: CSASPSLVSEQYF.

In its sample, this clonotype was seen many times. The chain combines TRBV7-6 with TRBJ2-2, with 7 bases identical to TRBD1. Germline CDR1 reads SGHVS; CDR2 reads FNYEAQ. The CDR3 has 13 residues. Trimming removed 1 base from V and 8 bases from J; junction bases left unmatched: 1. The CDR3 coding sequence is TGTGCCAGCAGCTTAGAGGGGGCTGGGGAGCTGTTTTTT. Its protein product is CASSLEGAGELFF.

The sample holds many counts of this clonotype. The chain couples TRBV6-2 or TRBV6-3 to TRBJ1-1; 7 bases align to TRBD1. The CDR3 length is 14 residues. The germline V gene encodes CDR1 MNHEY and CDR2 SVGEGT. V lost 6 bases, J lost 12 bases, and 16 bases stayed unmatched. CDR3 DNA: TGTGCCAGCAGCCCCGCGGCCAGGCAGGGGGTACCTTTCTTT. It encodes CASSPAARQGVPFF.

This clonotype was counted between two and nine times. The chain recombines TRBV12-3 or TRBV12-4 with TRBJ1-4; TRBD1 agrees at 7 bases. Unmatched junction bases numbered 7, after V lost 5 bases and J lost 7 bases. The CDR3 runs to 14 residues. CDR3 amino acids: CASSPDRSSEKLFF. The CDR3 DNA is TGTGCCAGCAGTCCGGACAGGTCGAGTGAAAAACTGTTTTTT.

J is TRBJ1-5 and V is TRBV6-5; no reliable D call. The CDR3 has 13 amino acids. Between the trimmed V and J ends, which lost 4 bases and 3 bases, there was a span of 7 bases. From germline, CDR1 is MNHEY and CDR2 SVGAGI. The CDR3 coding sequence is TGTGCCAGCAGTTGGGCCCACAATCAGCCCCAGCATTTT. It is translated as CASSWAHNQPQHF.

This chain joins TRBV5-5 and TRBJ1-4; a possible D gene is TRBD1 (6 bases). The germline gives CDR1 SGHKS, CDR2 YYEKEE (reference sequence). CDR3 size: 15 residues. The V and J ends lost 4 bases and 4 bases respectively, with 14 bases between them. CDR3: CASSPRTVSNEKLFF. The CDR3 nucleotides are TGTGCCAGCAGCCCTAGGACAGTCAGTAATGAAAAACTGTTTTTT.

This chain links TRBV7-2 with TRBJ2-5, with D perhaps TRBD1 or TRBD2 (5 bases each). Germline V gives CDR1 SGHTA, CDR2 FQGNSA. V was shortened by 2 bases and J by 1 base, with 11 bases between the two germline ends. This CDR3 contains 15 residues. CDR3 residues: CASSLRAGSQETQYF. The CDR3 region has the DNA TGTGCCAGCAGCTTAAGGGCAGGGAGCCAAGAGACCCAGTACTTC.